The entry below describes one TCR beta chain. Its antigen is not known. The CDR3 runs to 17 residues. Trimming cost V 5 bases and J 6 bases, with 22 bases left between them. In germline, CDR1 is SGHVS, CDR2 FNYEAQ. One entry per CDR3 protein, called by TCRdb with MiXCR from the reads. The sample holds 800,000 to 950,000 distinct CDR3 sequences, approximately 32% seen once. The data were obtained in a study of T cell repertoires in cytomegalovirus infection. Overall study: Recently identified HLA-C-restricted CMV epitopes and well-studied HLA-B-restricted CMV epitopes were used by the study.

The study, taken as a whole, reports: HLA-C-restricted CMV-specific TCR beta clonotypes were dominant in the ex vivo response.

The sequence came from a human donor in good health (CMV status not recorded). Some clones in this sample may be carry-over from other donors' samples. This specimen was cultured CD8+ T cells from PBMCs, taken from culture after CMV antigen stimulation. This sequence joins TRBV7-6 and TRBJ2-2; D may be TRBD2 (6 bases). The DNA for the CDR3 is TGTGCCAGCAGCCCGGAGTCGGGGGTCGGTAGAGCCGGGGAGCTGTTTTTT. It specifies CASSPESGVGRAGELFF.